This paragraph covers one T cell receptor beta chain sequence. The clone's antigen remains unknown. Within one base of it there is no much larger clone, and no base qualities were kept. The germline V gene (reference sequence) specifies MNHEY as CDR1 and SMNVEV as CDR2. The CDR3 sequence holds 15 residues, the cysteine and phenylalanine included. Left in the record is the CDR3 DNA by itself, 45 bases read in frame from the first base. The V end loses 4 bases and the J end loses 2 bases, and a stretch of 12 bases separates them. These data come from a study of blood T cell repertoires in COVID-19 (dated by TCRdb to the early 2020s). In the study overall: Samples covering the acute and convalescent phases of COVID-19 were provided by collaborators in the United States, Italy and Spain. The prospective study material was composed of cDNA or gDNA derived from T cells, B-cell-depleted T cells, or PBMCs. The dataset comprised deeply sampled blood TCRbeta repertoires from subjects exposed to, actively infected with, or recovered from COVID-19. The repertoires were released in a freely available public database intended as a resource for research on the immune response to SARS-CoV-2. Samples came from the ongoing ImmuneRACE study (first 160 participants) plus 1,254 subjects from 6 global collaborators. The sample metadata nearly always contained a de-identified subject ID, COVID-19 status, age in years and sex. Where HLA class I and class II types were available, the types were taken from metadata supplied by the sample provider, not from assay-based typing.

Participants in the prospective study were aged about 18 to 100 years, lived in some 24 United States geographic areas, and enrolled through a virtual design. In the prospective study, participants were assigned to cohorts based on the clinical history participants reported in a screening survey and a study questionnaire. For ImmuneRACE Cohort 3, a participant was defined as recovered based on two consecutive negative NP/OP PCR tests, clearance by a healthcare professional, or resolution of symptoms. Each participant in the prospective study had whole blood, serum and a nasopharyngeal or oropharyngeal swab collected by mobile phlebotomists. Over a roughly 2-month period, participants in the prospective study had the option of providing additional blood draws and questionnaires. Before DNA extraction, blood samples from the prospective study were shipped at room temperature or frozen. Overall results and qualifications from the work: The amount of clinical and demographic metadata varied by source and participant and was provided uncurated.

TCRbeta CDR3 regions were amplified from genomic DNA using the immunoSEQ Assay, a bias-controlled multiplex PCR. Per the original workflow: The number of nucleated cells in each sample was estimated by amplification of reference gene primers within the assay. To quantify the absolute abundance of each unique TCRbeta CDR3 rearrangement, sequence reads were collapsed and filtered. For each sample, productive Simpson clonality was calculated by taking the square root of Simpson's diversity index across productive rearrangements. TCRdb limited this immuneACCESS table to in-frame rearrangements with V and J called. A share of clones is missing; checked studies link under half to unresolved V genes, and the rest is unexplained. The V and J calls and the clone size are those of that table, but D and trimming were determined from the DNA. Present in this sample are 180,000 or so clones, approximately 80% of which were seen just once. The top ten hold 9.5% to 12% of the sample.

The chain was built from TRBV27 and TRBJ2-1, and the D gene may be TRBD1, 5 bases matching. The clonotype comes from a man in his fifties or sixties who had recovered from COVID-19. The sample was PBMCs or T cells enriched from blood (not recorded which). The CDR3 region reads CASSWGRQPYNEQFF. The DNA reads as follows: TGTGCCAGCAGTTGGGGCAGGCAACCCTACAATGAGCAGTTCTTC.